This T cell receptor beta chain was sequenced during a study of PD-1 blockade in mismatch repair-deficient tumors. Across the study: All were previously treated, progressing patients with over 9 mismatch repair-deficient cancer types. Study-level points and caveats: Rapid post-treatment expansion, then contraction, generally preceding radiologic response, marked tumor-resident clones.

This table comes from immunoSEQ multiplex PCR, and its TCRdb copy is limited to in-frame clones, with some not included. The data hold about 67,000 clones, with 78% observed a single time. V was shortened by 1 base and J by 7 bases, with 11 bases between the two germline ends. Germline CDR1 and CDR2: KGHSH and LQKENI. This CDR3 has 14 residues. Concerning this clone itself: The antigen is undetermined.

All patients were mismatch repair deficient, assessed by either PCR or immunohistochemistry. TCRs were sequenced from a few patients responding to pembrolizumab. The chain carries TRBV18 and TRBJ2-1; D call uncertain. The clonotype was recovered from an adult with mismatch repair-deficient cancer. Sample: peripheral blood, taken 2 weeks after starting pembrolizumab. DNA of the CDR3: TGTGCCAGCTCACCACTATCAGAGTGGAATGAGCAGTTCTTC. Its protein is CASSPLSEWNEQFF.